Here is one TCR beta chain with its context. In the source study's methods: Reference gene primers were amplified, and this amplification served to estimate nucleated cell counts. Using immunoSEQ multiplex PCR, the repertoire was profiled, and TCRdb retains in-frame clones only, with some absent. V and J calls and clone size are given by that table; D and trimming were obtained from the DNA. The sample includes 140,000 or so clones, 70% to 85% of them seen just once. The data originate from a study of blood T cell repertoires in COVID-19. Study-wide background: The United States, Italy and Spain were the sources of the acute and convalescent COVID-19 samples. Nucleic acid was either cDNA or gDNA, and it came from T cells, B-cell-depleted T cells, or PBMCs.

The V gene's germline CDR1 is LNHNV and CDR2 YYDKDF (reference sequence). This CDR3 is 15 amino acids long. V was pared by 7 bases and J by 4 bases, with 17 bases between. The sequencing input was peripheral blood. The receptor was isolated from a woman older than 75 with acute or convalescent COVID-19. The gene calls are TRBV15 and TRBJ1-5, with unresolved D. The CDR3 region is CATTKTRVGNQPQHF. In DNA, the CDR3 is TGTGCCACCACCAAGACCCGGGTCGGAAATCAGCCCCAGCATTTT.